These 3 T cell receptor beta chains were sequenced from one sample in a study of cytomegalovirus exposure and HLA in healthy donors (dated by TCRdb to 2016 to 2017). Library prep was done by the immunoSEQ multiplex PCR assay. For the multiplex PCR, a mixture combining 60 forward primers for TCR Vbeta segments and 13 reverse primers for TCR Jbeta segments was used. Held by TCRdb, this immuneACCESS table contains in-frame sequences only and omits some clones. Under half of the omission traces to an unresolved V gene where checked; the cause of the rest is unknown. This sample is represented by some 170,000 clones; 87% of them were singletons. The ten largest clones capture 0.85% to 1% of the sample. Sample: PBMCs. The receptors originated from a woman under 40 in good health and CMV-seronegative.

The chain combines TRBV10-3 with TRBJ2-3; no reliable D call. Trimming removed 11 bases at V and 1 base at J, with 13 bases between. Per germline, CDR1 ENHRY and CDR2 SYGVKD. This CDR3 spans 13 amino acids. CDR3 sequence reads: CASSDLGTDTQYF. In nucleotides, the CDR3 is TGTGCCTCGAGCGACCTGGGCACAGATACGCAGTATTTT.

CDR3 nucleotide sequence: TGTGCCAGCAGCTTAGAGTATCGTGCGGCTGGGGCCAACGTCCTGACTTTC. Its protein product is CASSLEYRAAGANVLTF. This chain uses TRBV7-8 with TRBJ2-6; D gene uncertain. Germline V gives CDR1 SGHVS, CDR2 FQNEAQ. Trimming pared 1 base from V and 2 bases from J, leaving 12 bases between. The CDR3 extends over 17 amino acids.

The chain carries TRBV30 and TRBJ2-1; 13 nucleotides align to TRBD2. The CDR3 length is 20 residues. The V segment lost 3 bases and the J segment 4 bases; nucleotides outside the gene matches: 18. CDR1 and CDR2 (germline): GTSNPN, SVGIG (reference sequence). For the CDR3, the DNA is TGTGCCTGGAGGGGGGGAGTACTAGCGGGAGGGCCCTATCTTTACAATGAGCAGTTCTTC. Protein product: CAWRGGVLAGGPYLYNEQFF.